The rows below give T cell receptor beta chains drawn from one sample of a study of shared clonotypes between healthy human individuals. The table came from immunoSEQ multiplex PCR; TCRdb's copy has only in-frame clones and leaves some out. The sample shows around 2,000,000 clones, 93% of them seen only once. The sequenced sample consisted of naive CD8+ T cells from PBMCs. These receptors originate from a man younger than 30 in good health. Some clones in this sample may be carry-over from other donors' samples. The CDR3 runs from the conserved cysteine through the conserved F or W. A D gene is named only where the DNA matches it firmly. Size values are once, few and many counts, or a class for expanded clones, and some rows have none.

>TRBJ2-3|TRBD2|-|TRBV7-6
TGTGCCAGCAGCTCCCGACTAGCGGGACCCCGGACCAGCACAGATACGCAGTATTTT
CASSSRLAGPRTSTDTQYF
>TRBJ2-5|-|-|TRBV7-2
TGTGCCAGCAGCTCTCCGGAGACCCAGTACTTC
CASSSPETQYF
>TRBJ2-7|-|once|TRBV7-8
TGTGCCAGCAGCGCAGGGGACCGCAGGGGTACCGAGCAGTACTTC
CASSAGDRRGTEQYF
>TRBJ1-1|-|once|TRBV7-2
TGTGCCAGCAGCACCTGGGGACTCCCCCTGAACACTGAAGCTTTCTTT
CASSTWGLPLNTEAFF
>TRBJ1-5|-|-|TRBV27
TGTGCCAGCAGTCTCCGACAGGGCAATCAGCCCCAGCATTTT
CASSLRQGNQPQHF
>TRBJ2-7|-|-|TRBV19
TGTGCCAGTACCCAGGGTTCAGCCTACGAGCAGTACTTC
CASTQGSAYEQYF
>TRBJ2-1|-|once|TRBV6-5
TGTGCCAGCAGTTTAACCCGAAATCGCAATGAGCAGTTCTTC
CASSLTRNRNEQFF
>TRBJ1-1|-|-|TRBV6-5
TGTGCCAGCAGTTACTCGAACGGTGAAGCTTTCTTT
CASSYSNGEAFF
>TRBJ2-3|-|-|TRBV5-1
TGCGCCAGCAGCTTGTGGATCACAGATACGCAGTATTTT
CASSLWITDTQYF
>TRBJ1-4|TRBD1|-|TRBV27
TGTGCCAGCAGTCCGTGGACAGGGCGGGGGACTAATGAAAAACTGTTTTTT
CASSPWTGRGTNEKLFF
>TRBJ2-1|TRBD2|-|TRBV27
TGTGCCAGCAGTCTGTTTAGCGGGGACAATGAGCAGTTCTTC
CASSLFSGDNEQFF
>TRBJ1-1|-|once|TRBV28
TGTGCCAGCAGTCCGTGGGGGAGCAAGAACACTGAAGCTTTCTTT
CASSPWGSKNTEAFF
>TRBJ2-2|TRBD2|-|TRBV7-6
TGTGCCAGCAGCTACGGGACTAGCGGGTCCCGCACCGGGGAGCTGTTTTTT
CASSYGTSGSRTGELFF
>TRBJ1-1|-|-|TRBV14
TGTGCCAGCAGCCAAGATCCGAACACTGAAGCTTTCTTT
CASSQDPNTEAFF
>TRBJ2-1|-|-|TRBV6-6
TGTGCCAGCGGTCGTGAGCAGTTCTTC
CASGREQFF
>TRBJ2-7|-|-|TRBV6-5
TGTGCCAGCAGTTACGCCCAGCACGACGAGCAGTACTTC
CASSYAQHDEQYF
>TRBJ2-1|-|-|TRBV19
TGTGCCAGTAGTACCCCTCTAGCTCCCTCCTACAATGAGCAGTTCTTC
CASSTPLAPSYNEQFF
>TRBJ2-7|TRBD2|-|TRBV6-1
TGTGCCAGCAGTGAGGGACTAGCGGGCCCCAGCTCCTACGAGCAGTACTTC
CASSEGLAGPSSYEQYF
>TRBJ2-2|TRBD2|-|TRBV18
TGTGCCAGCTCACCACTAACTAGCGGGGTCGGTACCGGGGAGCTGTTTTTT
CASSPLTSGVGTGELFF
>TRBJ2-4|-|-|TRBV25-1
TGTGCCAGCAGTGAATCTGCCGTAGGGATCGTAGCCAAAAACATTCAGTACTTC
CASSESAVGIVAKNIQYF
>TRBJ2-3|-|-|TRBV28
TGTGCCAGCAGTTTATCCACGCTCGGATTAACTAGCACAGATACGCAGTATTTT
CASSLSTLGLTSTDTQYF
>TRBJ2-7|-|-|TRBV15
TGTGCCACCAGGGCAAGGGGCTACGAGCAGTACTTC
CATRARGYEQYF
>TRBJ1-1|TRBD1|-|TRBV7-9
TGTGCCAGCAGCCTGACCGGGACAGGACCGAACACTGAAGCTTTCTTT
CASSLTGTGPNTEAFF
>TRBJ2-3|-|once|TRBV9
TGTGCCAGCGCCGGTCGTACCGACACAGATACGCAGTATTTT
CASAGRTDTDTQYF
>TRBJ1-3|-|-|TRBV10-1
TGCGCCAGCAGTGCGGACAACTCTGGAAACACCATATATTTT
CASSADNSGNTIYF
>TRBJ1-1|-|-|TRBV20-1
TGCAGTGCTAGGGACATTGAAGCTTTCTTT
CSARDIEAFF
>TRBJ1-4|-|-|TRBV19
TGTGCCAGTAACAGGTATAACGAAAAACTGTTTTTT
CASNRYNEKLFF
>TRBJ2-1|TRBD2|-|TRBV2
TGTGCCATCGGGACTAGCGGGCTTGAGCAGTTCTTC
CAIGTSGLEQFF
>TRBJ1-2|-|-|TRBV27
TGTGCCAGCAGTTTACGGGACACGGCGTATGGCTACACCTTC
CASSLRDTAYGYTF
>TRBJ2-7|-|-|TRBV4-1
TGCGCCAGCAGCCAAGTCAGGGGTTACGAGCAGTACTTC
CASSQVRGYEQYF
>TRBJ2-3|TRBD2|-|TRBV7-9
TGTGCCAGCAGCTCCTGGACTAGCGGGACCGCAAGCACAGATACGCAGTATTTT
CASSSWTSGTASTDTQYF
>TRBJ2-7|-|-|TRBV27
TGTGCCAGCAGTTCCCCGACACTAGCCTACGAGCAGTACTTC
CASSSPTLAYEQYF
>TRBJ2-1|-|-|TRBV18
TGTGCCAGCTCACCGTCGGACTCTGAGCAGTTCTTC
CASSPSDSEQFF
>TRBJ2-1|-|-|TRBV7-9
TGTGCCAGTAGCCAAAGGGTCGAGCACAATGAGCAGTTCTTC
CASSQRVEHNEQFF
>TRBJ2-1|-|-|TRBV11-2
TGTGCCAGCAGCCCCCGGCACCGACCCTACCACAATGAGCAGTTCTTC
CASSPRHRPYHNEQFF
>TRBJ2-1|-|-|TRBV7-8
TGTGCCAGCAGCTTACCCAGGGTTAGGGATGAGCAGTTCTTC
CASSLPRVRDEQFF
>TRBJ1-1|-|-|TRBV9
TGTGCCAGCAGCGAGGGGGGAGCCACTGAAGCTTTCTTT
CASSEGGATEAFF
>TRBJ2-2|-|-|TRBV27
TGTGCCAGCAGTCCATTGGTCAATGTCAGGGAAACCGGGGAGCTGTTTTTT
CASSPLVNVRETGELFF
>TRBJ1-6|TRBD1|-|TRBV15
TGTGCCACCAGCAGAGGCATTACAGGGGCTAATTCACCCCTCCACTTT
CATSRGITGANSPLHF
>TRBJ2-1|TRBD2|-|TRBV23-1
TGCGCCACCTCGGGGGTAGCGGGAGTCAATGAGCAGTTCTTC
CATSGVAGVNEQFF
>TRBJ2-7|TRBD1|-|TRBV19
TGTGCCAGTACGCGGGACAGGGGATCATACTACGAGCAGTACTTC
CASTRDRGSYYEQYF
>TRBJ2-1|TRBD2|-|TRBV27
TGTGCCAGCAGTTGGACTAGCTTGTACTACAATGAGCAGTTCTTC
CASSWTSLYYNEQFF
>TRBJ2-7|TRBD1|once|TRBV6-1
TGTGCCAGCAGTGAAGATTGGGCAGGGGGCTCCTTTTCCTACGAGCAGTACTTC
CASSEDWAGGSFSYEQYF
>TRBJ2-5|-|-|TRBV9
TGTGCCAGCAGCGTAGATGGGAGGCGGGAGACCCAGTACTTC
CASSVDGRRETQYF
>TRBJ2-2|-|-|TRBV7-8
TGTGCCAGCAGCTTAACACTGAACACCGGGGAGCTGTTTTTT
CASSLTLNTGELFF
>TRBJ2-1|TRBD2|-|TRBV10-2
TGCGCCAGCAGTGAGTCGGGACTAGCGGGACCCTACAATGAGCAGTTCTTC
CASSESGLAGPYNEQFF
>TRBJ2-1|TRBD1|once|TRBV5-4
TGTGCCAGCAGCTGGGCGCCAGGGGGCGACTACAATGAGCAGTTCTTC
CASSWAPGGDYNEQFF
>TRBJ2-1|TRBD1|-|TRBV25-1
TGTGCCAGCAGTGAAAGAAGGACAGGCCTCAATGAGCAGTTCTTC
CASSERRTGLNEQFF
>TRBJ2-1|-|once|TRBV15
TGTGCCACCAGCAAAGGGACTGGGCTTCGTAATGAGCAGTTCTTC
CATSKGTGLRNEQFF